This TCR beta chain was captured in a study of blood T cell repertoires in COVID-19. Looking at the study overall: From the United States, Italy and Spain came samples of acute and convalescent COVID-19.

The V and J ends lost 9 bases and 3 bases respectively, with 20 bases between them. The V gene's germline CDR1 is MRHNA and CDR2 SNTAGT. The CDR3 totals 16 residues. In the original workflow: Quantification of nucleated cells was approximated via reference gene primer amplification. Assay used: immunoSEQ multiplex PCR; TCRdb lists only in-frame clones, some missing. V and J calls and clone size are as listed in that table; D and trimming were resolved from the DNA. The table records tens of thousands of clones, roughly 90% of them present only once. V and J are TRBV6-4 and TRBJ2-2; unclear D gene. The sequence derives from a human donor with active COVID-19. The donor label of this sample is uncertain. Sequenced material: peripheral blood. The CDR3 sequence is CASRVRDGSDTGELFF. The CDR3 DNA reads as TGTGCCAGTCGAGTTCGCGACGGGTCCGACACCGGGGAGCTGTTTTTT.